Presented here are 5 T cell receptor beta chains from one specimen sequenced in a study of metastatic and nonmetastatic thyroid tumors. No patient received treatment before thyroid surgery. TCRdb re-processed the PCR reads through MiXCR. The repertoire includes tens of thousands of clones, about 17% of them detected once, and about 4.5% sits in the top ten. Sequenced sample: blood. These TCRs come from a female donor with papillary thyroid cancer or a benign thyroid nodule (not recorded which). Some clones in this sample may be carry-over from other donors' samples.

This clone has just a few counts. The chain combines TRBV3-1 with TRBJ1-1; TRBD1 might be the D (6 bases). CDR1 is LGHDT and CDR2 is YNNKEL in the germline V gene (reference sequence). Trimming removed 4 bases at V and 1 base at J, with 10 bases between. This CDR3 has 14 residues. CDR3 loop: CASSPGQRNTEAFF. In DNA, the CDR3 is TGTGCCAGCAGCCCCGGACAGAGGAACACTGAAGCTTTCTTT.

By proportion, this clone is medium-sized (0.01 to 0.1%). V is TRBV6-5 and J is TRBJ1-2, with TRBD1 as a possible D gene (5 bases). The germline V gene has CDR1 MNHEY and CDR2 SVGAGI. CDR3 length: 17 residues. V shed 0 bases and J shed 8 bases, with 22 bases lying between them. The CDR3 reads CASSYSWGRLSLSGYTF. The CDR3 DNA sequence: TGTGCCAGCAGTTACTCTTGGGGGAGATTAAGCTTATCAGGCTACACCTTC.

This clone was recorded at least ten times. This chain uses TRBV7-9 with TRBJ2-1, with 11 positions matching TRBD2. Germline V gene data show CDR1 as SEHNR and CDR2 as FQNEAQ (reference sequence). V dropped 4 bases and J dropped 4; count of bases not matched to a gene: 3. The CDR3 covers 15 residues. The DNA for the CDR3 is TGTGCCAGCAGCTACGGGACTAGCGGATACAATGAGCAGTTCTTC. This translates into CASSYGTSGYNEQFF.

This clone was recorded many times. The chain combines TRBV10-3 with TRBJ1-5; 8 bases align to TRBD1. The trim removed 3 bases at V and 4 bases at J, leaving 5 bases unmatched. CDR1 ENHRY and CDR2 SYGVKD come from the germline V gene. This CDR3 is 15 amino acids long. The CDR3 coding sequence is TGTGCCATCAGTGAAGGGGACAGGCCGAATCAGCCCCAGCATTTT. Translating gives CAISEGDRPNQPQHF.

This clone is medium-sized by share. The chain is built from TRBV28 and TRBJ2-3; D tentatively reads TRBD1 or TRBD2 (5 bases each). The CDR3 consists of 16 residues. V lost 4 bases and J lost 0, with 14 bases in between. Germline V gene sequence: CDR1 MDHEN, CDR2 SYDVKM. This chain's CDR3 is CASSSAGAPSTDTQYF. In DNA form, the CDR3 reads TGTGCCAGCAGTTCCGCCGGGGCCCCTAGCACAGATACGCAGTATTTT.